The 9 T cell receptor beta chains in this list originate from one sample, sequenced in a study of blood T cell repertoires in COVID-19. This table comes from immunoSEQ multiplex PCR, and its TCRdb copy is limited to in-frame clones, with some not included. The sample shows approximately 100,000 clones, roughly 82% of them seen only once. What was sequenced was peripheral blood. Receptors were obtained from a man in his fifties or sixties with acute or convalescent COVID-19.

The CDR3 nucleotides are TGCGCCAGCAGCTCCTGGACAGAGTACGAGCAGTACTTC. It is translated as CASSSWTEYEQYF. The chain has TRBV5-1 and TRBJ2-7, with D perhaps TRBD1 (6 bases). CDR3 length equals 13 residues. The germline gives CDR1 SGHRS, CDR2 YFSETQ. V dropped 3 bases and J dropped 4 bases, with 11 bases sitting between them. Using reference TRBV5-1 and TRBJ2-7 for the parts outside the CDR3, the full variable domain is KAGVTQTPRYLIKTRGQQVTLSCSPISGHRSVSWYQQTPGQGLQFLFEYFSETQRNKGNFPGRFSGRQFSNSRSEMNVSTLELGDSALYLCASSSWTEYEQYFGPGTRLTVT.

The chain is built from TRBV10-3 and TRBJ2-3; the match to TRBD2 covers 13 bases. Per the germline V gene, CDR1 is ENHRY and CDR2 is SYGVKD. J gave up 3 bases and V 3 bases, and 3 bases lay outside the gene matches. This CDR3 has 16 amino acids. The CDR3 DNA sequence: TGTGCCATCAGTGAAACGACTAGCGGGAGGACAGATACGCAGTATTTT. Its protein product is CAISETTSGRTDTQYF.

The CDR3 sequence is CASSENSLAGGPQETQYF. The CDR3 nucleotides read TGTGCCAGCAGTGAAAATTCCCTAGCGGGGGGGCCCCAAGAGACCCAGTACTTC. This chain connects TRBV6-1 to TRBJ2-5; 12 bases align to TRBD2. Per germline, CDR1 MNHNS and CDR2 SASEGT. CDR3 length: 18 residues. Germline trimming cut 2 bases from V and 1 base from J; bases unmatched to any gene: 8.

CDR3 protein: CASSGGGGVDTQYF. The CDR3 DNA reads as TGCGCCAGCAGTGGTGGAGGGGGCGTAGATACGCAGTATTTT. This chain links TRBV10-2 with TRBJ2-3, with D perhaps TRBD1 (7 bases). Per the germline V gene, CDR1 is WSHSY and CDR2 is SAAADI. V lost 4 bases and J 5 bases, leaving 13 bases between the germline ends. This CDR3 spans 14 amino acids.

V and J are TRBV19 and TRBJ2-1; perhaps TRBD1 as D (7 bases). Germline loops: CDR1 LNHDA, CDR2 SQIVND (reference sequence). The CDR3 loop spans 17 amino acids. Trimming stripped 8 bases from V and 2 bases from J, with 22 bases between. This chain's CDR3 is CASGGQETSLAYNEQFF. The CDR3 DNA sequence: TGTGCCAGTGGAGGACAGGAGACTAGTCTTGCCTACAATGAGCAGTTCTTC. The variable domain in full, completed from reference TRBV19 and TRBJ2-1, reads DGGITQSPKYLFRKEGQNVTLSCEQNLNHDAMYWYRQDPGQGLRLIYYSQIVNDFQKGDIAEGYSVSREKKESFPLTVTSAQKNPTAFYLCASGGQETSLAYNEQFFGPGTRLTVL.

This chain connects TRBV19 to TRBJ2-7; D is possibly TRBD2 (6 bases). The CDR3 has 14 residues. V dropped 5 bases and J dropped 2 bases, with 13 bases sitting between them. Per germline, CDR1 LNHDA and CDR2 SQIVND (reference sequence). CDR3: CASSAGDFTYEQYF. The CDR3 coding sequence is TGTGCCAGTAGTGCCGGGGACTTCACCTACGAGCAGTACTTC.

For the CDR3, the DNA is TGTGCCAGCAGCAACCTAGCGGGAGCTGAGACCCAGTACTTC. Amino acid sequence: CASSNLAGAETQYF. The chain employs TRBV9 and TRBJ2-5, with TRBD2 matching 10 bases. The CDR3 covers 14 residues. J lost 5 bases, V lost 4 bases, and 5 bases had no gene match. CDR1 is SGDLS and CDR2 is YYNGEE in the germline V gene.

This clone was counted between two and nine times. V is TRBV7-9 and J is TRBJ1-4, with a possible D match to TRBD1 (5 bases). V was clipped by 1 base and J by 1 base, with 10 bases between them. The germline gives CDR1 SEHNR, CDR2 FQNEAQ (reference sequence). The CDR3 is 16 residues long. CDR3 sequence: CASSLGVGGTNEKLFF. The CDR3 DNA reads as TGTGCCAGCAGCTTAGGTGTCGGGGGAACTAATGAAAAACTGTTTTTT.

The rearrangement joins TRBV25-1 to TRBJ2-7; possibly TRBD1 for D (5 bases). Germline assignment: CDR1 MGHDK and CDR2 SYGVNS. V lost 1 base to trimming and J lost 3 bases, with 13 bases between them. The CDR3 sequence is 15 residues long. DNA of the CDR3: TGTGCCAGCAGTGAATCTGAACAGGTGATCTACGAGCAGTACTTC. This translates into CASSESEQVIYEQYF.